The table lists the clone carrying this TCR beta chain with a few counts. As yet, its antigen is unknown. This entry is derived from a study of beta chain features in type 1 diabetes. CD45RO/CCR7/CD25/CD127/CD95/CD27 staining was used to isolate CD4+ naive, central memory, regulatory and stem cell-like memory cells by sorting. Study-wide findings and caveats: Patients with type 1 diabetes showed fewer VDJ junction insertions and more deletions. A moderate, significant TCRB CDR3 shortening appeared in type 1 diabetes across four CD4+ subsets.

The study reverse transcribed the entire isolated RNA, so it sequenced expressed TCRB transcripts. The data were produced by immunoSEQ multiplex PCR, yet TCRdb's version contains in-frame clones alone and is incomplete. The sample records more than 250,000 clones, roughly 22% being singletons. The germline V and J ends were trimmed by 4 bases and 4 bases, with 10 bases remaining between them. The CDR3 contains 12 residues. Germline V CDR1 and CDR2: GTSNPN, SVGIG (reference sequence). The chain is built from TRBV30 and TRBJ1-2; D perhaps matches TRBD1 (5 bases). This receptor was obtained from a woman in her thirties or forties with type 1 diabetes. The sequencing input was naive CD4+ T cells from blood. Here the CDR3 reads CAWTGSSYGYTF. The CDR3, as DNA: TGTGCCTGGACAGGGTCATCCTATGGCTACACCTTC.